This T cell receptor beta chain was obtained from a study of identical twins. Regarding the study as a whole: Model-predicted out-of-frame TCR alpha sharing fell below observed values in monozygotic twins. In beta out-of-frame sequences, the excess sharing between twins was weaker. The study found excess low generation probability among twin-shared out-of-frame alpha sequences.

TCRdb re-derived calls from the 5' RACE reads in MiXCR, one entry per CDR3 protein. The profile shows approximately 1.8 million distinct CDR3 sequences, about 32% of them singletons. The germline V gene has CDR1 SGHDT and CDR2 YYEEEE. V dropped 1 base and J dropped 10 bases, with 17 bases sitting between them. The CDR3 has 14 residues. This clonotype came up a few times. Antigen specificity is unknown. The TCR sequence derives from a newborn girl in good health. What was sequenced was cord blood. This chain joins TRBV5-6 and TRBJ1-2; a weak D match, TRBD1 (5 bases). The CDR3 DNA reads TGTGCCAGCAGCTTGTTCTCGATGTTGGGACTCTACACCTTC. Its protein is CASSLFSMLGLYTF. The variable domain in full, with the rest retrieved from reference TRBV5-6 and TRBJ1-2, is DAGVTQSPTHLIKTRGQQVTLRCSPKSGHDTVSWYQQALGQGPQFIFQYYEEEERQRGNFPDRFSGHQFPNYSSELNVNALLLGDSALYLCASSLFSMLGLYTFGSGTRLTVV.